The 11 T cell receptor beta chains given below trace back to one sample, sequenced in a study of CXCR3-negative and CXCR3-positive naive CD8 T cells. The authors prepared UMI-labeled TRB cDNA libraries by 5' RACE. TCRdb reprocessed the 5' RACE reads and stores each CDR3 protein as one record, lacking DNA. The table lists over 100,000 distinct CDR3 sequences. The sequencing sample was made of naive CXCR3- CD8+ T cells from blood. Stated subset: CD45RO-CCR7+CD27+CD95- naive CD8+ T cells lacking CXCR3 (TNR3-). The receptors derive from a human donor in good health. Some clones in this sample may be carry-over from other donors' samples.

The chain is built from TRBV28 and TRBJ2-7; the TCRdb call, TRBD1, lacks DNA for checking. The CDR3 is made up of 15 amino acids. Germline V gene data show CDR1 as MDHEN and CDR2 as SYDVKM. The CDR3 loop is CASSPRGLSSYEQYF.

The rearrangement links TRBV6-1 to TRBJ2-1; TCRdb reports TRBD1, a call that lacks DNA to check it against. This CDR3 region has 12 residues. Per the germline V gene, CDR1 is MNHNS and CDR2 is SASEGT. CDR3 region: CAGRDRGNEQFF.

The chain recombines TRBV7-6 with TRBJ2-1; TCRdb's D call of TRBD2 is untestable without DNA. The CDR3 is made up of 15 amino acids. Germline V gives CDR1 SGHVS, CDR2 FNYEAQ. CDR3 region: CASSFTSGRANEQFF.

This rearrangement joins TRBV5-6 to TRBJ2-7. CDR3 length equals 13 residues. The germline gives CDR1 SGHDT, CDR2 YYEEEE. The CDR3 loop reads CTSSLISSDEQYF.

CDR3 sequence: CASSPRLVYNEQFF. This rearrangement joins TRBV4-1 to TRBJ2-1; TCRdb outputs TRBD2, but without DNA this stays unchecked. The CDR3 totals 14 residues. CDR1 and CDR2 from the germline V gene are MGHRA and YSYEKL.

J is TRBJ1-1 and V is TRBV7-2; the D gene TCRdb calls, TRBD1, cannot be checked with no DNA. CDR3 length equals 16 residues. The germline V gene encodes CDR1 SGHTA and CDR2 FQGNSA. The CDR3 reads CASSFPGQAKNTEAFF.

The chain carries TRBV28 and TRBJ1-6; there is no DNA to check the TCRdb D call of TRBD1. The CDR3 covers 16 residues. Germline-derived CDR1 and CDR2 are MDHEN and SYDVKM. CDR3 protein: CASSNPGGQGQSPLHF. Looking up the rest from reference TRBV28 and TRBJ1-6 gives the full variable domain: DVKVTQSSRYLVKRTGEKVFLECVQDMDHENMFWYRQDPGLGLRLIYFSYDVKMKEKGDIPEGYSVSREKKERFSLILESASTNQTSMYLCASSNPGGQGQSPLHFGNGTRLTVT.

The chain recombines TRBV29-1 with TRBJ2-1; checking the TCRdb D call of TRBD1 is not possible without DNA. Germline CDR1 SQVTM, CDR2 ANQGSEA. This CDR3 is built from 14 residues. CDR3: CSVEDQVGDNEQFF.

J is TRBJ2-7 and V is TRBV29-1; the D gene TCRdb calls, TRBD2, cannot be checked with no DNA. Per the germline V gene, CDR1 is SQVTM and CDR2 is ANQGSEA. This CDR3 region has 12 residues. This CDR3 reads CSGRDFTYEQYF.

V and J are TRBV29-1 and TRBJ2-1. Per the germline V gene, CDR1 is SQVTM and CDR2 is ANQGSEA. This CDR3 spans 14 amino acids. The CDR3 loop is CSAEETPAYNEQFF.

This chain connects TRBV10-3 to TRBJ2-7; the TRBD1 assignment by TCRdb is unverifiable without DNA. There are 15 residues in the CDR3. Germline CDR1 ENHRY, CDR2 SYGVKD. This CDR3 reads CAISVVGQGAYEQYF.